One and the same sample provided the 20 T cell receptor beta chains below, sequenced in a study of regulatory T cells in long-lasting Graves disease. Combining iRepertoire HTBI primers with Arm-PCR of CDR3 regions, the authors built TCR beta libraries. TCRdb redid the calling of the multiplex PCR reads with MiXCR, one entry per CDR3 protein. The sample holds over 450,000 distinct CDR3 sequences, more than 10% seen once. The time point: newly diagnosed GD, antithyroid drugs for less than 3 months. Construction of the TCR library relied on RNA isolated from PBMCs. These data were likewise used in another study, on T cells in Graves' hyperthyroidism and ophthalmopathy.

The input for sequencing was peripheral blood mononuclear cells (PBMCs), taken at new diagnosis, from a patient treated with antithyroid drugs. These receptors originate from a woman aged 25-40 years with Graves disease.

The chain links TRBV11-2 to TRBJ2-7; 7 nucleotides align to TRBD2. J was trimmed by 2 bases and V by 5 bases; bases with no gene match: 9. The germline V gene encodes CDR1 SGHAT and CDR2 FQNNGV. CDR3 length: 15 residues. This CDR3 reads CASSLRTGGPYEQYF. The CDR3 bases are TGTGCCAGCAGCCTCCGGACGGGGGGACCCTACGAGCAGTACTTC.

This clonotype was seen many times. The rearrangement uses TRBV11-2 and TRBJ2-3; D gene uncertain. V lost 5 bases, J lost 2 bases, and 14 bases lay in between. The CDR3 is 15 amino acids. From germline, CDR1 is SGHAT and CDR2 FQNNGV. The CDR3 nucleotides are TGTGCCAGCAGCCCCTTAGGGTCGGACACAGATACGCAGTATTTT. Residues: CASSPLGSDTDTQYF.

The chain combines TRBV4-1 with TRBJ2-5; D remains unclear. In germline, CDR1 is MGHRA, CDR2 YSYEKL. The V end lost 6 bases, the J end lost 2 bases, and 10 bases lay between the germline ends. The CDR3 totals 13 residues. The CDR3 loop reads CASSRPPQETQYF. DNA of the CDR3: TGCGCCAGCAGTCGCCCACCGCAAGAGACCCAGTACTTC.

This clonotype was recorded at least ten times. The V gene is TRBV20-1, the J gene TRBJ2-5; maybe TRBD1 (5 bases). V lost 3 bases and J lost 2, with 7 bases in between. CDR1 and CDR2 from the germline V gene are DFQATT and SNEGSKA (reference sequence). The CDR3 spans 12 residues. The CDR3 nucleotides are TGCAGTGCTAGTAGACAGCAAGAGACCCAGTACTTC. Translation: CSASRQQETQYF.

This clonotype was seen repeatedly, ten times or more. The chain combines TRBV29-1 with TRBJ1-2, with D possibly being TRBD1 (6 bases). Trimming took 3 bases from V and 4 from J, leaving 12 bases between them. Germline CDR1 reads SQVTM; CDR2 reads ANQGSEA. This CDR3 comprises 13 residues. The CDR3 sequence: CSVEEQGPYGYTF. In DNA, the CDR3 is TGCAGCGTTGAGGAGCAGGGGCCCTATGGCTACACCTTC.

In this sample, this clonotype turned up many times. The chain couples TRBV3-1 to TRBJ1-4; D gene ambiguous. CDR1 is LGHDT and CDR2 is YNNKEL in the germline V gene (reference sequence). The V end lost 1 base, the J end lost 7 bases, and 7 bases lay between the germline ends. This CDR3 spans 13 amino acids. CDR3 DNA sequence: TGTGCCAGCAGCCAAGGAGGTACTGAAAAACTGTTTTTT. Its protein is CASSQGGTEKLFF. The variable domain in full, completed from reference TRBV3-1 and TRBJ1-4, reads DTAVSQTPKYLVTQMGNDKSIKCEQNLGHDTMYWYKQDSKKFLKIMFSYNNKELIINETVPNRFSPKSPDKAHLNLHINSLELGDSAVYFCASSQGGTEKLFFGSGTQLSVL.

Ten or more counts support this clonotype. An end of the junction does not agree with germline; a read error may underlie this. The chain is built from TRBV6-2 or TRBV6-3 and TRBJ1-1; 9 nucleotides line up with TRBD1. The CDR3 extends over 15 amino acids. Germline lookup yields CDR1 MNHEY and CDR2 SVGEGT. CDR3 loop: CASSSRGTGILWAFF. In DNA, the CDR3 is TGTGCCAGCAGTTCCCGCGGGACAGGGATTCTTTGGGCCTTTTTT.

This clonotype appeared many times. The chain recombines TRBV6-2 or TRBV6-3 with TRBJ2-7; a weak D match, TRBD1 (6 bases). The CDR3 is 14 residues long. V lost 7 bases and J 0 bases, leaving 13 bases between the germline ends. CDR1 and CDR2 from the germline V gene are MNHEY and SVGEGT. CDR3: CASKGSRGSYEQYF. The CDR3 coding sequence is TGTGCCAGCAAGGGTAGCAGGGGCTCCTACGAGCAGTACTTC.

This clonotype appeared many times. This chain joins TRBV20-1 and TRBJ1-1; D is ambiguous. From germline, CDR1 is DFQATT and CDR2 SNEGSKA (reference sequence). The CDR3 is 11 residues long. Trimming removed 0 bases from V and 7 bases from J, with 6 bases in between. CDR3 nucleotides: TGCAGTGCTAGAGAGAAGGTTGAAGCTTTCTTT. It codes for CSAREKVEAFF.

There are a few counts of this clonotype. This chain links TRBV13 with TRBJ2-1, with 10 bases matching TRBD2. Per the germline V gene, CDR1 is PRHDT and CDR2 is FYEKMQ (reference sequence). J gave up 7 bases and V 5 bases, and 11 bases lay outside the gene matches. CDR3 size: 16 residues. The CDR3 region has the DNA TGTGCCAGCAGCCTCCTATCTAGCGGGAGTTTGAATGAGCAGTTCTTC. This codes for CASSLLSSGSLNEQFF.

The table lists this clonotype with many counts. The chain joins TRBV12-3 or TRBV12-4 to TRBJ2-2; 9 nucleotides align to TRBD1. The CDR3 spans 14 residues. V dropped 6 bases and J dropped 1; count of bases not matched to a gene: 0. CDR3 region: CASRDRGNTGELFF. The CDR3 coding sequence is TGTGCCAGCAGGGACAGGGGGAACACCGGGGAGCTGTTTTTT.

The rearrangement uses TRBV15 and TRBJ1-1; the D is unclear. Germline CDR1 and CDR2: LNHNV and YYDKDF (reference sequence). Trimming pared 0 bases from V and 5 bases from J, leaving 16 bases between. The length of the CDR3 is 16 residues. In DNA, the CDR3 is TGTGCCACCAGCAGAGATCATCGGGTAGTAGGAACTGAAGCTTTCTTT. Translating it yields CATSRDHRVVGTEAFF.

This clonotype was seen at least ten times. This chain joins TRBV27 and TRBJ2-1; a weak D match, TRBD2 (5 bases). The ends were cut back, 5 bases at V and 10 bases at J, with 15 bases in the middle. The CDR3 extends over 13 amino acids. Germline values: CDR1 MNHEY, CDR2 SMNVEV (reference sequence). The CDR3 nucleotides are TGTGCCAGCAGTACCATGGGAGTTTGGGAGCAGTTCTTC. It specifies CASSTMGVWEQFF.

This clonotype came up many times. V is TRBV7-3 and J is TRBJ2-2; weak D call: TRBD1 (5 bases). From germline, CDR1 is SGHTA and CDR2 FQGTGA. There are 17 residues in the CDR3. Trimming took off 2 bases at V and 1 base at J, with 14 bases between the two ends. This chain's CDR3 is CASSLELTTVNTGELFF. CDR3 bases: TGTGCCAGCAGCTTAGAACTAACGACAGTGAACACCGGGGAGCTGTTTTTT. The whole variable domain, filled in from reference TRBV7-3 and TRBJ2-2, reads GAGVSQTPSNKVTEKGKYVELRCDPISGHTALYWYRQSLGQGPEFLIYFQGTGAADDSGLPNDRFFAVRPEGSVSTLKIQRTERGDSAVYLCASSLELTTVNTGELFFGEGSRLTVL.

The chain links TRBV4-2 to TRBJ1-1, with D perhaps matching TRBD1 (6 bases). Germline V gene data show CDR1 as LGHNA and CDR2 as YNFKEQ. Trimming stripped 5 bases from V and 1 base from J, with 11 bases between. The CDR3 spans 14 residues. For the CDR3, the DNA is TGTGCCAGCAGCATAGACAGGCAGAACACTGAAGCTTTCTTT. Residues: CASSIDRQNTEAFF.

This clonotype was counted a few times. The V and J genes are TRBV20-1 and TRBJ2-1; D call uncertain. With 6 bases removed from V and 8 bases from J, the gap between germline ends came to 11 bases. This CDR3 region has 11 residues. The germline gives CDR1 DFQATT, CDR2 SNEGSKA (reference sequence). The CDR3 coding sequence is TGCAGTGCCTCCTTAACCCATGAGCAGTTCTTC. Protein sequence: CSASLTHEQFF.

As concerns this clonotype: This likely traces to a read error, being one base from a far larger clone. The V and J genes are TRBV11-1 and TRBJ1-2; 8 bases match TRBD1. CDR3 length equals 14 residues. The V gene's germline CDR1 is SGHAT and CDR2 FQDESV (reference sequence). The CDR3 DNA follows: TGTGCCAGCAGCTCCTGGACAGGGTTCGGGGGCTACATCTTC. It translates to CASSSWTGFGGYIF.

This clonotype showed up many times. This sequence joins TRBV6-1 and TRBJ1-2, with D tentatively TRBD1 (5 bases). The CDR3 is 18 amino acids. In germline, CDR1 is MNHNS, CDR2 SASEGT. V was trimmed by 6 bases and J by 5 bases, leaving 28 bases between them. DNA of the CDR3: TGTGCCAGCAGACTGGGGGGAGTGGGCTGGGGCGCCGAGTATGGCTACACCTTC. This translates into CASRLGGVGWGAEYGYTF.

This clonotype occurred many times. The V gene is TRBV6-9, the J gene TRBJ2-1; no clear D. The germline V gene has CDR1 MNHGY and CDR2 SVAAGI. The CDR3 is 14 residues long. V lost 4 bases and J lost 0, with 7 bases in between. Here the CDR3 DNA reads TGTGCCAGCAGTTTGATTAGCTCCTACAATGAGCAGTTCTTC. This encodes CASSLISSYNEQFF.

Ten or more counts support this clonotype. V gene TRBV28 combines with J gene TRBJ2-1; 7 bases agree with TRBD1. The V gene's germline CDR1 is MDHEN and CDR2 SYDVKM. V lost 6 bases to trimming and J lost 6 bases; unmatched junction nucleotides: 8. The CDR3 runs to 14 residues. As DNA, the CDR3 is TGTGCCAGCAGATCACCGGGACAGATCAATGAGCAGTTCTTC. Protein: CASRSPGQINEQFF.